This T cell receptor beta chain was sequenced for a study of cytotoxic CD8 clonotypes in ibrutinib-treated CLL. The CDR3 spans 14 residues. After removal of 7 bases from V and 2 bases from J, the junction contained 7 bases not matched to a gene. The germline V gene has CDR1 MNHEY and CDR2 SMNVEV (reference sequence). This clone has only a few counts. Only in-frame clones appear in the TCRdb table, and some are missing; sequencing was by immunoSEQ multiplex PCR. This sample has about 300,000 clones; 76% occur once, and the top ten carry 5.6%. The chain couples TRBV27 to TRBJ2-5; 7 bases match TRBD1. The sequence came from a human donor with chronic lymphocytic leukemia. This material consisted of PBMCs, taken at disease progression, from a patient treated with ibrutinib. The CDR3 bases are TGTGCCAGCATGGACAGGCCTGGACAAGAGACCCAGTACTTC. Its translation: CASMDRPGQETQYF.